Listed here is a single TCR beta chain. Its specificity is not known. The data were produced by immunoSEQ multiplex PCR, yet TCRdb's version contains in-frame clones alone and is incomplete. The data show 40,000 to 60,000 clones, roughly 50% seen once. There are 10 residues in the CDR3. CDR1 and CDR2 from the germline V gene are DFQATT and SNEGSKA (reference sequence). The entry originates in a study of cytotoxic CD8 clonotypes in ibrutinib-treated CLL. Study overall: Collecting the response samples happened after a median 12 months of treatment, with a range of 6 to 36.

Cryopreserved PBMCs provided 2 to 2.5 micrograms of genomic DNA for the TCR beta libraries. General study findings and limits: At ibrutinib response, clonality increased, and at progression it declined back toward baseline. Once treatment began, public clonotypes, which were uncommon, contracted or stayed stable.

The J gene is TRBJ2-1, the V gene TRBV20-1; D is possibly TRBD2 (6 bases). The sequencing here drew on PBMCs, taken after 12 months of ibrutinib treatment. This TCR was recovered from a human donor with chronic lymphocytic leukemia. CDR3 sequence: CRTSYNEQFF. CDR3 DNA: TGCAGGACTAGCTACAATGAGCAGTTCTTC.